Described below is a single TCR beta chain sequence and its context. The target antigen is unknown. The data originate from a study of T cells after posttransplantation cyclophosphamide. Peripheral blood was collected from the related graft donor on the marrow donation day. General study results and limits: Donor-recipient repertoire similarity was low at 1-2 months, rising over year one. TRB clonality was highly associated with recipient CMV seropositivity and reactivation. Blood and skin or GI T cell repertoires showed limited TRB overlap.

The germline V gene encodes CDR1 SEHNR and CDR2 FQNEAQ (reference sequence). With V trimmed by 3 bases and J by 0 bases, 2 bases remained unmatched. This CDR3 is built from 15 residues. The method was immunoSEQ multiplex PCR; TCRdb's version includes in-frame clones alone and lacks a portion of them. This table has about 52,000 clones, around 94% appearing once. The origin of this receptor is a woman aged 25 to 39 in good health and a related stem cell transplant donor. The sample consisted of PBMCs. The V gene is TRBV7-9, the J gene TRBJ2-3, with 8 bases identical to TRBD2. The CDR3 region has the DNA TGTGCCAGCAGCTTCGGACTAGCAAGCACAGATACGCAGTATTTT. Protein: CASSFGLASTDTQYF.